This TCR beta chain was recorded in a study of control samples from healthy donors and cancer patients (TCRdb year 2020). Libraries were made using the immunoSEQ multiplex PCR assay. Sourced from immuneACCESS, this table was stored by TCRdb with only in-frame sequences that have V and J called. A share of the clones is absent; for the studies checked, an unresolved V gene accounts for under half, and the remainder has no known explanation. The sample has some 120,000 clones on record, approximately 87% of them singletons. Around 10% of the sample comes from the top ten. Spanning cysteine to phenylalanine, the CDR3 consists of 15 amino acids. CDR3 DNA is the only sequence kept; it has 45 bases, read in frame from the first base. V loses 3 bases at its end and J loses 3 bases; junction bases beyond the gene matches: 5. The CDR1 and CDR2 encoded by the germline V gene (reference sequence) are SGHNT and YYREEE.

With regard to this clone: Its antigen is unknown. Base quality data are lacking; no much larger clone is found one base away.

This chain is built from TRBV5-4 and TRBJ2-3; 9 middle bases align to TRBD1. The specimen was blood. The clonotype comes from a man aged 25-45 years in good health. The sequenced DNA: TGTGCCAGCAGCTGGGGACAGGGCAAGACAGATACGCAGTATTTT. It is translated as CASSWGQGKTDTQYF.